This entry features one TCR beta chain sequence. This clone was seen a few times. Its cognate antigen has yet to be identified. No base quality values were provided; no much bigger clone lies one nucleotide off. The receptor library was made with the immunoSEQ multiplex PCR assay. A mixture of 60 forward primers for TCR Vbeta segments and 13 reverse primers for TCR Jbeta segments was used in the multiplex PCR. Amplification of the CDR3 region of rearranged TCR beta genes was performed with a multiplex PCR assay on genomic DNA. Amplified TCR beta libraries were sequenced as 87-base-pair reads on the Illumina HiSeq System. Turning to the authors' computational methods: In a later analysis, roughly 80 million unique TCR beta chains were counted across the roughly 670 repertoires, and approximately 11 million of these chains were shared by at least two donors. Raw reads were error-corrected and collapsed into unique sequences with a nearest-neighbor algorithm that merged closely related sequences to remove PCR and sequencing errors. CDR3 sequences were aligned to IMGT reference sequences to assign V, D and J gene segments. Each retained sequence needed at least a six-nucleotide match to both a V gene segment and a J gene segment. Rearrangements were classified as productive when the CDR3 lacked stop codons and remained in frame with V and J, and all other rearrangements were classified as non-productive. CDR3 was defined by IMGT convention, running from the second conserved V-encoded cysteine to the conserved J-encoded phenylalanine. In an earlier analysis of 550 to 650 of the donors, sequences lacking an unambiguous match to a single V gene segment were excluded. In an earlier analysis of a few hundred of the donors, V segments were called functional above 56.7% productive rearrangements and were called segregating when the between-donor standard deviation exceeded 5%. A statistical classification framework was developed to diagnose cytomegalovirus status using the catalog of TCR beta chain sequences. A later analysis assigned V and J genes by comparing TCR nucleotide sequences with IMGT/GENE-DB human TR gene sequences. The TCRdist pipeline was used in a later analysis to assign CDR3 sequences and most-parsimonious VDJ recombination scenarios. A later analysis defined each TCR beta chain by its CDR3 amino acid sequence plus V-gene family, and excluded reads lacking a unique V-gene family. To address suspected cross-contamination and a sequencing artifact, a later analysis removed approximately 590 highly shared, low-generation-probability nucleotide sequences. In a later analysis, a clonal expansion index was calculated for each public chain from normalized within-repertoire ranks of inferred template counts. In a later analysis, generation probabilities were computed using a VDJ recombination model fitted to out-of-frame rearrangements, and the results were checked against IGoR. In a later analysis, hypergeometric tests were used to score TCR-TCR, TCR-HLA and TCR-CMV co-occurrence, with a repertoire-size bias correction applied to TCR pairs. In a later analysis, false discovery rates were estimated by permuting HLA or CMV assignments 20 times. In a later analysis, co-occurring TCRs were grouped with DBSCAN, and TCRdist sequence similarity was added when clustering was performed within HLA-allele-positive subsets. Repertoires with fewer than 30,000 or more than 120,000 public chains, plus five repertoires with anomalous nucleotide sharing, were excluded from co-occurrence clustering. This is the immuneACCESS table as TCRdb keeps it, with only in-frame sequences that have V and J called. A part of the clones is gone; compared with another copy, unresolved V genes explain less than half, and the rest is unexplained. The DNA gave D and trimming, while V, J and clone size come from that table. The sample table lists 150,000 to 190,000 clones, approximately 85% of them with a count of one. Roughly 2.3% of the sample belongs to the ten largest clones.

These data originate in a study of cytomegalovirus exposure and HLA in healthy donors (dated by TCRdb to about 2017). With regard to the full study: In an earlier analysis of 450 to 750 of the donors, 250 to 300 Gb of sequence data and 90 million to 130 million unique TCR beta sequences from 180 million or so T cells were reported. Approximately 300 gigabases of sequencing data and 70 million to 100 million unique TCR sequences made up an early release that covered over 550 HLA-typed donors. Among the approximately 400 genotyped donors, approximately 77% belonged to the genetic ancestry cluster associated with self-reported Caucasian donors. The study aimed to test whether signatures of past pathogen exposure could be identified by cataloging public T cell receptors. The study used immunosequencing to profile the T cell repertoires of hundreds of subjects and linked those repertoires to cytomegalovirus serostatus. A separate validation cohort of about 110 different subjects was used in addition to the approximately 700-subject first cohort. The study combined high-throughput TCR immunosequencing, statistical association of individual TCRs with disease status, and machine learning to predict cytomegalovirus infection status. A later analysis re-analyzed previously published TCR beta repertoires from 660 or so donors and added high-resolution HLA genotyping to study TCR occurrence patterns. The later analysis used no new phenotypic data to find candidate immune exposures, relying instead on TCR beta sequences and their occurrence across donors. An earlier analysis of several hundred of the donors applied high-throughput TCR beta sequencing to assess whether each TCR beta V gene segment acted as functional or pseudogenic. Alongside the repertoire data, information on donor age, sex, ethnicity and CMV serostatus was compiled. In a later genetic analysis, genome-wide SNP genotypes for about 65% of the roughly 700 donors were used, and that subset was treated as a discovery cohort. All discovery cohort repertoires had been generated using a single sequencing platform. HLA typing included class I and class II loci at four-digit resolution. The number of donors typed differed by locus, with about 629-630 for A, B, C, DRB1 and DQB1, more than 500 for DQA1, over 600 for DPA1, and approximately 470 for DPB1. Roughly 5 DR-DQ haplotypes were treated as single units for association and clustering because of strong linkage in the cohort. Among roughly 400 genotyped donors of the cohort, an average of about 240,000 unique TCR beta nucleotide sequences were sequenced per donor, roughly a sixth of them non-productive.

In total, approximately 690 healthy bone marrow donors made up the cohort. At the time of sampling, all cohort members were nominally healthy, though unrecorded immune exposures were likely present. The donor was CMV seronegative and was included in the group of around 320 seronegative cohort members. A peripheral blood sample was collected from each donor, and TCR beta sequencing was performed on peripheral blood mononuclear cells. Genomic DNA extraction from the blood cell samples was performed with the Qiagen DNeasy Blood Extraction Kit. What the study reported, not specific to this receptor: A cluster of highly shared sequence variants was judged likely to represent a technical artifact of the sequencing pipeline. In the study, around 160 TCR beta chains were listed as associated with cytomegalovirus. For the cohort, immune exposure information was limited to CMV serostatus. A later analysis found that TCR association rates varied across HLA loci, with DRB1 alleles showing the most associated TCRs and HLA-C alleles the fewest. The earlier analysis of around 600 of the donors excluded over 15 rarely observed V segments, including chromosome 9 orphons, because counts were too low. At a false discovery rate of 0.05, a later analysis linked approximately 18,000 TCR beta sequences to specific HLA alleles. Broadly in line with IMGT annotations, most TCR beta V segments showed up in productive rearrangements about 90% or about 30% of the time in an earlier analysis of several hundred of the donors. According to a later genetic analysis, donors in an Asian-associated ancestry cluster had fewer N-insertions in productive TCRs than the approximately 690-donor mean. A further reported finding was that TCR beta sequences accurately predicted the HLA-A and HLA-B alleles for most subjects in the first cohort. In a later analysis, most CMV-associated TCR beta chains were found to appear HLA-restricted, with HLA associations seemingly driven largely by CMV exposure. While some public TCRs were present in many individuals, most TCR sequences turned up only very rarely across donors. Because HLA typing was unavailable for some donors at each locus, only the typed subset was used in association tests. The authors suggested that the approach could potentially be generalized to other disease states and immunological phenotypes. In this cohort, only TCR beta chains were sequenced, and detectable features were limited by the absence of alpha or paired-chain data. In a later genetic analysis, a missense DCLRE1C variant was associated with V-gene and J-gene trimming of TCR beta chains, and the association was replicated in an independent cohort. A later analysis found that HLA-associated TCR beta chains were more clonally expanded and had lower generation probabilities than equally common non-associated chains. Correlated functional status among segregating V segments might reflect linkage disequilibrium, but an unknown experimental factor could not be ruled out. The presence/absence analyses assumed that sequencing depth was roughly uniform across donors, and that assumption may not be true. Several of the top co-occurrence clusters appeared to be linked to parvovirus B19, influenza, CMV and Epstein-Barr virus, according to a later analysis. In both the original and validation cohorts, the classifier was reported to diagnose cytomegalovirus status with high specificity and sensitivity. Assigning TCR associations to individual alleles was difficult when HLA alleles, especially DR and DQ, strongly co-occurred. A few of the identified cytomegalovirus-associated TCR beta chains were confirmed in vitro to be specific for cytomegalovirus antigens.

The TCR originated in a woman between 18 and 29 years old in good health and CMV-seronegative. The sample taken for sequencing was PBMCs.

The DNA sequence is TGTGCCAGCAGTCCTCACTACGCACTCCAAGAGACCCAGTACTTC. Its coded protein is CASSPHYALQETQYF. The sequence is built from TRBV6-5 and TRBJ2-5, with the D gene call left open. The junction shows trimming of 5 bases on V and 1 base on J, plus 14 bases between the germline ends. The CDR3 contains 15 residues, cysteine and phenylalanine counted. The entry retains the CDR3 DNA only, 45 bases that are in frame from base 1. The germline V gene specifies MNHEY as CDR1 and SVGAGI as CDR2.